Reported below is one T cell receptor beta chain. This sample includes further DNA sequences coding for the same CDR3. The CDR3 has 14 amino acids. The V and J ends lost 3 bases and 4 bases, in that order; junction bases with no gene match: 0. CDR1 is SNHLY, CDR2 FYNNEI, per germline. This sample stems from a study of CD8+ T cells in alopecia areata. Overall study: The percentage of affected scalp area served as the score of severity for treated patients.

As to treatment: oral pan-JAK inhibitor, 5-10 mg twice daily. It was from alopecia areata patients that lesional scalp punch biopsies and peripheral blood were collected. cDNA serving as the sequencing template came from extracted, reverse transcribed RNA. This table comes from immunoSEQ multiplex PCR, and its TCRdb copy is limited to in-frame clones, with some not included. The sample includes 200,000 to 250,000 clones, under 70% of them seen just once. The input for sequencing was CD4+ T cells sorted from blood, taken at week 4, from a patient treated with tofacitinib. J is TRBJ1-5 and V is TRBV2, with TRBD1 matching 10 bases. The sequence came from a human donor with alopecia areata. This CDR3 reads CASSEGQGNQPQHF. Written as DNA, the CDR3 is TGTGCCAGCAGTGAGGGACAGGGGAATCAGCCCCAGCATTTT.